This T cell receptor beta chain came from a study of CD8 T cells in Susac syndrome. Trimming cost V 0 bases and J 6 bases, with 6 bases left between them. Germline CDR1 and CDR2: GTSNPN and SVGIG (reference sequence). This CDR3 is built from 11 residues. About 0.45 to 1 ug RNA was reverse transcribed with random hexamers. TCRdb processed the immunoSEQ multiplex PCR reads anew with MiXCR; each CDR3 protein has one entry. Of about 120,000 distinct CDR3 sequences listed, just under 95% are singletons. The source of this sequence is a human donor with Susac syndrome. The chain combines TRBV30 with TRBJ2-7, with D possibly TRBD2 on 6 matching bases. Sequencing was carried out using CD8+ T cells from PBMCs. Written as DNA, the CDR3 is TGTGCCTGGAGTGTGGGGGGCGAGCAGTACTTC. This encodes CAWSVGGEQYF.